This TCR beta chain was sequenced for a study of cytomegalovirus exposure and HLA in healthy donors. As concerns this clone: Its antigen is unidentified.

V dropped 5 bases and J dropped 5; count of bases not matched to a gene: 5. Germline CDR1 is LNHDA and CDR2 is SQIVND (reference sequence). The CDR3 runs 14 residues. The PCR made use of 60 Vbeta and 13 Jbeta primers. Clones were sequenced by immunoSEQ multiplex PCR, and TCRdb holds only the in-frame ones, with some missing. The sample carries about 130,000 clones, around 78% recorded once. Study-level findings and limits: Some 16,000 TCR beta sequences were associated with HLA alleles at 0.05 false discovery rate in a later analysis.

Material for sequencing was PBMCs. The V call is TRBV19, the J call TRBJ2-3, with 9 nucleotides matching TRBD1. The receptor was isolated from a woman aged 50 to 60 in good health and CMV-seronegative. The CDR3 loop is CASSDRGNRDTQYF. As DNA, the CDR3 is TGTGCCAGTAGTGACAGGGGGAATAGAGATACGCAGTATTTT. Complete variable domain (other parts from reference TRBV19 and TRBJ2-3): DGGITQSPKYLFRKEGQNVTLSCEQNLNHDAMYWYRQDPGQGLRLIYYSQIVNDFQKGDIAEGYSVSREKKESFPLTVTSAQKNPTAFYLCASSDRGNRDTQYFGPGTRLTVL.